This section outlines one TCR beta chain sequence together with its context. TCRdb re-called the 5' RACE reads through MiXCR, storing one row per CDR3 protein. The sample records roughly 72,000 distinct CDR3 sequences, less than 9.5% being singletons. This sample is drawn from a study of spatial heterogeneity in lung cancer. Study background: Sequencing of follow-up PBMC samples took place when they were available, at a median of about two years after resection. A unique TCR and UMI combination showed up more than ten times in raw reads, on average.

Germline lookup yields CDR1 DFQATT and CDR2 SNEGSKA (reference sequence). The V end lost 5 bases, the J end lost 3 bases, and 20 bases lay between the germline ends. This CDR3 has 15 amino acids. Time point indicated: blood at routine non-recurrence follow-up after resection. Unsorted samples of tumor, nontumor lung or frozen PBMC had their whole RNA sequenced. The J gene is TRBJ2-7, the V gene TRBV20-1; TRBD2 is a possible D gene (6 bases). This clonotype was obtained from a female donor with early-stage non-small cell lung cancer. This material consisted of PBMCs, taken at follow-up. The CDR3 DNA follows: TGCAGTGCTCAAATCACAACCGGAGGGCTCTACGAGCAGTACTTC. It translates to CSAQITTGGLYEQYF.